The sample holds one count of the clone carrying this TCR beta chain. Antigen specificity is unknown. Germline V gives CDR1 WSHSY, CDR2 SAAADI. Deletions cut 3 bases from V and 3 bases from J, with 17 bases between. This CDR3 has 16 residues. The sample comes from a study of T cells in Graves' hyperthyroidism and ophthalmopathy. TCR beta CDR3 regions were amplified from RNA. With the HTBI primer set, the TCR CDR3 went through a first round of RT-PCR. TCRdb re-derived calls from the multiplex PCR reads in MiXCR, one entry per CDR3 protein. Among 500,000 to 600,000 distinct CDR3 sequences, approximately 15% were seen once, and the ten largest hold 18%. Study conclusions and caveats: Ophthalmopathy was identified by the model a median about seven months ahead of onset.

Fresh peripheral blood, 7.5 to 10 ml, yielded the PBMCs. The clonotype was recovered from a woman aged 18-35 years with Graves' hyperthyroidism. Sequenced input: blood. The J gene is TRBJ1-1, the V gene TRBV10-2; D is undetermined. CDR3 residues: CASSDGLGWTYTEAFF. In DNA, the CDR3 is TGCGCCAGCAGTGATGGACTAGGATGGACGTACACTGAAGCTTTCTTT.